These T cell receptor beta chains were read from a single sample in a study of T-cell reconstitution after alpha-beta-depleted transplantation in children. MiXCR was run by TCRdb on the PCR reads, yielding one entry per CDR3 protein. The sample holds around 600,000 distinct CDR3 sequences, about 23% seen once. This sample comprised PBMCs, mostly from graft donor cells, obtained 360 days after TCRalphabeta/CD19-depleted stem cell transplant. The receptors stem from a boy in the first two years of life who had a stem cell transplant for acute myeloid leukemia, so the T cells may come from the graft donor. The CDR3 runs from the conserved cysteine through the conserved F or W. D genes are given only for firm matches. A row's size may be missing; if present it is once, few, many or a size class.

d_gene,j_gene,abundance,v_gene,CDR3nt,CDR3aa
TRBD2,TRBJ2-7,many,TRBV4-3,TGCGCCAGCAGCCAGTCACTAGCGACGAACTACGAGCAGTACTTC,CASSQSLATNYEQYF
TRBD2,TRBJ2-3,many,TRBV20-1,TGCAGTGCTAGAGATGGTAGCGGGGGACCCCCAGATACGCAGTATTTT,CSARDGSGGPPDTQYF
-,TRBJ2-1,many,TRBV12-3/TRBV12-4,TGTGCCAGCAGTTTTGACAGGTACAATGAGCAGTTCTTC,CASSFDRYNEQFF
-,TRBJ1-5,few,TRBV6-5,TGTGCCAGCAGTTACTCGACCGATCAGCCCCAGCATTTT,CASSYSTDQPQHF
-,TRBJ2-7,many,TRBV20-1,TGCAGTGCTAGAGATTCAGGGAGCACCTACGAGCAGTACTTC,CSARDSGSTYEQYF
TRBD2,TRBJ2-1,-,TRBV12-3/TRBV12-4,TGTGCCAGCAACCCGGGGACTAGCGGGGGGAGCTCCTACAATGAGCAGTTCTTC,CASNPGTSGGSSYNEQFF
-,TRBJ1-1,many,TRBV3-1,TGTGCCAGCAGCCAAGGATCGGGAAGCACTGAAGCTTTCTTT,CASSQGSGSTEAFF
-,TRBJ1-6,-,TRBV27,TGTGCCAGCAAAATTGAGGCTCATTGGAATTCACCCCTCCACTTT,CASKIEAHWNSPLHF
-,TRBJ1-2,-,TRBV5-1,TGCGCCAGCAGCTTGATGGGTGGTATCAACTATGGCTACACCTTC,CASSLMGGINYGYTF
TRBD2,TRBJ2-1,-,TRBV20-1,TGCAGTGCTAGGACGGGGGGACTAGCGGGATACTCCTACAATGAGCAGTTCTTC,CSARTGGLAGYSYNEQFF
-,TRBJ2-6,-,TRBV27,TGTGCCAGCAGTTTATCAGGGCATAGGGCCAACGTCCTGACTTTC,CASSLSGHRANVLTF
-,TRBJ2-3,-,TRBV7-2,TGTGCCAGCAGCTTTTACCCGGGGCCTAGCACAGATACGCAGTATTTT,CASSFYPGPSTDTQYF
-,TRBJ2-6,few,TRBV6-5,TGTGCCAGCAGTTACTTGTCCTCTGGGGCCAACGTCCTGACTTTC,CASSYLSSGANVLTF